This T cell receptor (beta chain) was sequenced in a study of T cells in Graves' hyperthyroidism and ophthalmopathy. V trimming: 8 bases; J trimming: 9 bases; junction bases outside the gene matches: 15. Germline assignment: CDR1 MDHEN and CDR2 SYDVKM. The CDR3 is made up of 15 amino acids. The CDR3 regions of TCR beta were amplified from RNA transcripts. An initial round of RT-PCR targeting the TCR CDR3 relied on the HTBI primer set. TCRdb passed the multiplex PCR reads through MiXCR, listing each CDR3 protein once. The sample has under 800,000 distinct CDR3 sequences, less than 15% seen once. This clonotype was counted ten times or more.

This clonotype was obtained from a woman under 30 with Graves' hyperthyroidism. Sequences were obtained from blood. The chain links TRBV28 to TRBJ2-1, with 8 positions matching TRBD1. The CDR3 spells CASGTTGVHSGEQFF. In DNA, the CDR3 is TGTGCCAGCGGGACGACAGGGGTTCATTCTGGTGAGCAGTTCTTC.